Each of the 20 T cell receptor beta chains below was sequenced from the same sample in a study of glioma-infiltrating T cells after dendritic cell vaccination. Stated time point: after dendritic cell vaccination, including at tumor progression/relapse. Generated by immunoSEQ multiplex PCR, the TCRdb table keeps only in-frame clones and is missing some. Of 99,000 or so clones in the sample, around 80% were seen once. The specimen comprised blood, sampled after dendritic cell vaccination. These TCRs come from a human donor with glioblastoma.

The chain uses TRBV28 and TRBJ1-1; D gene ambiguous. The CDR3 is 12 residues long. Germline CDR1 and CDR2: MDHEN and SYDVKM. V was clipped by 8 bases and J by 0 bases, with 7 bases between them. This chain's CDR3 is CASGEMNTEAFF. CDR3 bases: TGTGCCAGCGGAGAAATGAACACTGAAGCTTTCTTT.

This chain connects TRBV4-2 to TRBJ2-3; D call uncertain. Germline CDR1 LGHNA, CDR2 YNFKEQ. This CDR3 spans 15 amino acids. Trimming took off 4 bases at V and 2 bases at J, with 13 bases between the two ends. CDR3 coding DNA: TGTGCCAGCAGCCCTACCCTATTTTACACAGATACGCAGTATTTT. It encodes CASSPTLFYTDTQYF.

V gene TRBV19 combines with J gene TRBJ2-1, with TRBD1 identical over 11 bases. In germline, CDR1 is LNHDA, CDR2 SQIVND (reference sequence). V lost 6 bases and J lost 2; bases outside the gene matches: 6. This CDR3 is 16 amino acids long. CDR3 in DNA: TGTGCCAGTAGCTGGACAGGGGGCGCCCCCTACAATGAGCAGTTCTTC. It codes for CASSWTGGAPYNEQFF.

The V and J genes are TRBV5-6 and TRBJ2-7, with D unclear. This CDR3 is built from 11 residues. Germline values: CDR1 SGHDT, CDR2 YYEEEE. V lost 4 bases and J 4 bases, leaving 6 bases between the germline ends. CDR3 nucleotides: TGTGCCAGCAGCCTCGCGTACGAGCAGTACTTC. Encoded protein: CASSLAYEQYF.

This chain links TRBV2 with TRBJ1-1; D uncertain. The germline gives CDR1 SNHLY, CDR2 FYNNEI. This CDR3 has 11 amino acids. V was clipped by 4 bases and J by 3 bases, with 3 bases between them. CDR3 bases: TGTGCCAGCAGTGCTTACACTGAAGCTTTCTTT. Its protein is CASSAYTEAFF.

The rearrangement links TRBV6-1 to TRBJ1-5; D is uncertain. Trimming pared 4 bases from V and 7 bases from J, leaving 14 bases between. Germline values: CDR1 MNHNS, CDR2 SASEGT. The CDR3 covers 14 residues. The CDR3 DNA is TGTGCCAGCAGTGGATGGCATGGCTGGCAGCCCCAGCATTTT. Translating gives CASSGWHGWQPQHF.

The chain employs TRBV5-6 and TRBJ1-1; D possibly corresponds to TRBD1 (5 bases). Trimming shortened V by 4 bases and J by 0 bases, and 16 bases separated the two germline ends. Germline CDR1 SGHDT, CDR2 YYEEEE. The CDR3 runs 16 residues. The CDR3 DNA reads TGTGCCAGCAGCACCCGTTCCGGACACTTGAACACTGAAGCTTTCTTT. It is translated as CASSTRSGHLNTEAFF.

The table lists this clone with a count of one. J is TRBJ1-1 and V is TRBV10-1; no reliable D call. Germline CDR1 reads WNHNN; CDR2 reads SYGVQD (reference sequence). The CDR3 length is 13 residues. Trimming pared 6 bases from V and 0 bases from J, leaving 8 bases between. This chain's CDR3 is CASSSTLNTEAFF. The CDR3 nucleotides read TGCGCCAGCAGCTCGACACTGAACACTGAAGCTTTCTTT.

The rearrangement links TRBV7-9 to TRBJ2-5, with 7 bases fitting TRBD2. The CDR3 is 15 residues long. J was trimmed by 1 base and V by 2 bases; bases with no gene match: 4. Looked up from germline, CDR1 is SEHNR and CDR2 is FQNEAQ (reference sequence). CDR3 residues: CASSLSSGLQETQYF. For the CDR3, the DNA is TGTGCCAGCAGCTTATCTAGCGGACTCCAAGAGACCCAGTACTTC.

The rearrangement links TRBV6-1 to TRBJ1-2; D perhaps matches TRBD1 (5 bases). The V gene's germline CDR1 is MNHNS and CDR2 SASEGT. Between the trimmed V and J ends, which lost 5 bases and 8 bases, there was a span of 15 bases. The CDR3 extends over 13 amino acids. The CDR3 reads CASSFPSAGGYTF. As DNA, the CDR3 is TGTGCCAGCAGTTTTCCATCCGCAGGGGGCTACACCTTC.

This chain uses TRBV10-2 with TRBJ2-7, with D maybe TRBD2 (6 bases). CDR3 size: 18 residues. Per germline, CDR1 WSHSY and CDR2 SAAADI. V gave up 6 bases and J gave up 2 bases, with 26 bases separating them. This CDR3 is CASSDPEGVPLLAYEQYF. CDR3 bases: TGCGCCAGCAGCGACCCGGAGGGTGTGCCCCTCCTGGCCTACGAGCAGTACTTC.

The chain links TRBV4-1 to TRBJ2-5, with no clear D. Per the germline V gene, CDR1 is MGHRA and CDR2 is YSYEKL. The V end lost 0 bases, the J end lost 2 bases, and 7 bases lay between the germline ends. This CDR3 spans 14 amino acids. The CDR3 spells CASSQEWRQETQYF. CDR3 DNA: TGCGCCAGCAGCCAAGAGTGGAGACAAGAGACCCAGTACTTC.

The genes are TRBV18 and TRBJ1-6, with D unresolved. Germline V gene data show CDR1 as KGHSH and CDR2 as LQKENI. Trimming left V 2 bases short and J 7 bases short, with 6 bases between. The CDR3 sequence is 13 residues long. The CDR3 loop reads CASSPETNSPLHF. As DNA, the CDR3 is TGTGCCAGCTCACCAGAGACAAATTCACCCCTCCACTTT.

The CDR3 protein is CASSQILQRDTGELFF. The CDR3 nucleotides read TGCGCCAGCAGCCAAATCCTCCAGCGGGACACCGGGGAGCTGTTTTTT. The V and J genes are TRBV4-1 and TRBJ2-2; perhaps TRBD2 as D (6 bases). The germline CDR1 and CDR2 sequences are MGHRA and YSYEKL. V dropped 2 bases and J dropped 3 bases, with 13 bases sitting between them. CDR3 size: 16 residues.

This chain uses TRBV10-2 with TRBJ1-5; D ambiguous. CDR3 length equals 13 residues. Trimming removed 4 bases at V and 4 bases at J, with 8 bases between. CDR1 and CDR2 (germline): WSHSY, SAAADI. CDR3 sequence (DNA): TGCGCCAGCAGTGTAAGCTTAAATCAGCCCCAGCATTTT. Its translation is CASSVSLNQPQHF.

This chain joins TRBV5-1 and TRBJ2-7, with 11 nucleotides matching TRBD2. CDR1 is SGHRS and CDR2 is YFSETQ in the germline V gene. The ends lost 4 bases at V and 2 bases at J; junction bases unmatched: 8. There are 16 residues in the CDR3. DNA for the CDR3: TGCGCCAGCAGCGAGACTAGCGGGATAAGGACCTACGAGCAGTACTTC. It yields the protein CASSETSGIRTYEQYF.

DNA of the CDR3: TGTGCCAGCAGCTTGCTAGGACAGGGAATCTCTGGCTACACCTTC. As protein: CASSLLGQGISGYTF. V gene TRBV5-6 combines with J gene TRBJ1-2, with 8 bases lining up with TRBD1. Trimming took 1 base from V and 7 from J; bases not matched to a gene: 9. The CDR3 covers 15 residues. Germline V gives CDR1 SGHDT, CDR2 YYEEEE.

The J gene is TRBJ1-1, the V gene TRBV5-1; D unclear. The CDR3 is made up of 14 amino acids. With 3 bases removed from V and 0 bases from J, the gap between germline ends came to 9 bases. CDR1 and CDR2 from the germline V gene are SGHRS and YFSETQ. CDR3 amino acids: CASSSQPMNTEAFF. CDR3 in DNA: TGCGCCAGCAGCTCGCAACCTATGAACACTGAAGCTTTCTTT.

This clone is a singleton in its sample. This chain links TRBV11-2 with TRBJ1-3, with D unclear. Trimming shortened V by 1 base and J by 4 bases, and 11 bases separated the two germline ends. Germline CDR1 reads SGHAT; CDR2 reads FQNNGV. CDR3 size: 15 residues. CDR3 sequence reads: CASSLVSRRGNTIYF. The CDR3 DNA reads as TGTGCCAGCAGCTTAGTGTCGAGGAGAGGAAACACCATATATTTT.

The rearrangement uses TRBV10-3 and TRBJ2-2; no clear D gene. The CDR3 consists of 16 residues. Germline CDR1 and CDR2: ENHRY and SYGVKD. V dropped 0 bases and J dropped 5 bases, with 13 bases sitting between them. CDR3 protein: CAISESLGVETGELFF. The CDR3 DNA sequence: TGTGCCATCAGTGAGTCCCTAGGTGTGGAGACCGGGGAGCTGTTTTTT.